One and the same sample provided the 3 T cell receptor beta chains below, sequenced in a study of shared clonotypes between healthy human individuals. Produced via immunoSEQ multiplex PCR; TCRdb's table is partial and in-frame only. The data contain just over 2,000,000 clones, approximately 94% of them seen just once; the ten biggest clones take up roughly 1%. Positively selected for CCR7, the CD45RO-negative cells used as naive CD8 cells excluded terminally differentiated effector memory CD45RA+ cells. The sample comprised naive CD8+ T cells sorted from blood. The receptors come from a young man in good health.

The chain employs TRBV7-9 and TRBJ2-7; 9 bases line up with TRBD1. The CDR3 loop spans 12 amino acids. The germline V gene has CDR1 SEHNR and CDR2 FQNEAQ (reference sequence). The trim removed 8 bases at V and 1 base at J, leaving 0 bases unmatched. DNA for the CDR3: TGTGCCAGCGGACAGGGGTCCTACGAGCAGTACTTC. It translates to CASGQGSYEQYF.

The chain combines TRBV27 with TRBJ1-4; tentative D call: TRBD1 (6 bases). V lost 5 bases and J lost 5, with 15 bases in between. Germline loops: CDR1 MNHEY, CDR2 SMNVEV (reference sequence). The CDR3 has 15 residues. In DNA form, the CDR3 reads TGTGCCAGCAGTCCGGCAGGGGTACCGAATGAAAAACTGTTTTTT. Residues: CASSPAGVPNEKLFF.

J is TRBJ2-3 and V is TRBV10-1; TRBD1 matches 12 bases. Losses at the gene ends were 5 bases for V and 6 bases for J; bases not matched to a gene: 9. Germline loops: CDR1 WNHNN, CDR2 SYGVQD (reference sequence). The CDR3 is 16 residues long. The CDR3 reads CASSYTGTGGRDTQYF. As DNA, the CDR3 is TGCGCCAGCAGTTATACCGGGACAGGGGGCAGGGATACGCAGTATTTT.